The rows below give T cell receptor beta chains drawn from one sample of a study of blood T cell repertoires in COVID-19. Here immunoSEQ multiplex PCR was the method, and the copy in TCRdb shows in-frame clones only, minus some. The sample has approximately 210,000 clones; almost 85% are singletons. Sequencing input: peripheral blood. The receptor set was obtained from a woman in her 70s with active or convalescent COVID-19. Each CDR3 is given without its conserved first and last residue. The D gene is left open where the match is weak.

d_call,v_call,cdr3_aa
TRBD1,TRBV28,ASSAPGQRYTEAF
.,TRBV6-5,ASSYSRGIALGGYT
.,TRBV30,AWSASLTGNSNQPQH
.,TRBV7-8,ASSLNTGLNSYEQY
TRBD2,TRBV29-1,SVRLASPGELF
TRBD2,TRBV28,ASSFSRTSGYNEQF
TRBD1,TRBV30,AFSTGHHSNYGYT
.,TRBV2,ASSEVEESIVYNEQF
TRBD1,TRBV19,ASSIRGRGGDRVKNIQY
.,TRBV6-4,ASSFPLGDEQF
.,TRBV27,ASSKAVVSSYNSPLH
.,TRBV5-1,ASKPGGNTGELF
.,TRBV5-4,ASSLNRGHSYEQY
.,TRBV7-9,ASSLVGDQPQH
TRBD2,TRBV9,ASSVLSGRDNEQF
TRBD1,TRBV2,ASSLRGGTGVYGYT
TRBD2,TRBV7-2,ASKSGSLNTGELF
TRBD2,TRBV6-5,ASTSGSANEQF
.,TRBV11-2,ASSLEGGIDTQY
.,TRBV6-5,ASGQEGGQPQH
TRBD1,TRBV5-1,ASSLAPQGASTDTQY
.,TRBV2,ASSGARGSGNTIY
TRBD1,TRBV20-1,SATDKTGPWNYGYT
.,TRBV10-3,AISHSYEQY
TRBD1,TRBV14,ASSPNGTGFNQPQH
.,TRBV29-1,SVVRQGTREQY
.,TRBV2,ASSPYRDNQPQH
TRBD2,TRBV5-1,ASSGLAGVKTGELF
.,TRBV6-5,ASSYGRGNQPQH
TRBD2,TRBV5-1,ASSLEGTMKETQY
.,TRBV9,ASSPRGGDEQF
TRBD2,TRBV6-5,ASSSRGLAKETQY
TRBD1,TRBV19,AAGTGGYNEQF
.,TRBV3-1/TRBV3-2,ASSQRRGNIDSPLH
.,TRBV4-1,ASSPTFRGNEQF
.,TRBV5-1,ASSRRTAGTDTQY
.,TRBV18,ASSPPSADTQY
TRBD2,TRBV9,ASSPGTSRGGELF
TRBD2,TRBV11-2,ASSLGSGGRAYNEQF
.,TRBV5-1,ASSFTRFTDTQY
.,TRBV7-6,ASSQGPNTEAF
TRBD2,TRBV19,ASSIVPASGYEQY
.,TRBV29-1,SARQAYEQY
.,TRBV6-1,ASSEERQSIQY
.,TRBV27,ASSTREGSPLH
.,TRBV4-1,ASSQGQRVGAGELF
TRBD1,TRBV10-3,AISDTGVYEQY
.,TRBV7-9,ASSSRVRQPQH
TRBD2,TRBV3-1/TRBV3-2,ASATGTSVSEQF
TRBD2,TRBV10-1,AQGGGGTSGRNEQF
TRBD1,TRBV9,ASSVGSGQNIYGYT
.,TRBV2,ASSGAGGLKSPLH
TRBD2,TRBV29-1,SVELPREGRYEQY
TRBD2,TRBV10-3,AISESGTSGRRETQY
.,TRBV19,ASSIRTAYGYT
.,TRBV3-1/TRBV3-2,ASRKGESNTEAF
TRBD2,TRBV3-1/TRBV3-2,ASRLAGDNEQF
.,TRBV27,ASQGPSVPSRDTGELF
TRBD2,TRBV11-2,ASSSPSGRVHEQY
TRBD2,TRBV6-5,ASSRGGVEQF